Listed below are T cell receptor beta chains from one sample, sequenced in a study of CD8 T cell repertoires and HIV-1 epitope variants. Repertoires were generated with immunoSEQ multiplex PCR, while TCRdb's copy carries only in-frame clones and drops some. The sample lists about 4,800 clones, 55% to 70% occurring once. Antigens of these TCRs are unknown. Sample: cultured CD8+ T cells derived from PBMCs. These receptors all come from a male donor with HIV. CDR3s include the opening cysteine and the closing phenylalanine or tryptophan. A D gene is named only where the DNA matches it firmly. Part of the rows lack a size; the others show once, few, many or a class for expanded clones.

J | length | size | V | D | CDR3 | DNA
TRBJ2-2 | 12 | once | TRBV2 | NA | CASGPAPGELFF | TGTGCCAGCGGCCCAGCGCCCGGGGAGCTGTTTTTT
TRBJ1-5 | 15 | few | TRBV18 | TRBD1 | CASSRGQGEGQPQHF | TGTGCCAGCTCCCGGGGACAGGGGGAAGGTCAGCCCCAGCATTTT
TRBJ2-1 | 15 | NA | TRBV7-8 | TRBD2 | CASRPTSGAYNEQFF | TGTGCCAGCAGGCCCACTAGCGGAGCCTACAATGAGCAGTTCTTC
TRBJ2-2 | 15 | NA | TRBV5-4 | TRBD1 | CASSSDRGGTGELFF | TGTGCCAGCAGCTCAGACAGGGGGGGCACCGGGGAGCTGTTTTTT
TRBJ1-1 | 13 | NA | TRBV2 | NA | CASNLGGGTEAFF | TGTGCCAGCAACTTGGGGGGGGGCACTGAAGCTTTCTTT
TRBJ2-7 | 12 | few | TRBV14 | NA | CASTRNHYEQYF | TGTGCCAGCACCAGAAATCACTACGAGCAGTACTTC
TRBJ2-1 | 17 | NA | TRBV7-9 | TRBD2 | CASSGDAGGYSYNEQFF | TGTGCCAGCAGCGGAGATGCGGGAGGTTACTCCTACAATGAGCAGTTCTTC
TRBJ1-4 | 15 | NA | TRBV19 | NA | CASSLPGTGNEKLFF | TGTGCCAGTAGTCTTCCCGGGACGGGAAATGAAAAACTGTTTTTT
TRBJ1-5 | 15 | NA | TRBV6-6 | NA | CASSGGQGIHQPQHF | TGTGCCAGCAGTGGGGGGCAGGGGATACATCAGCCCCAGCATTTT
TRBJ2-5 | 13 | NA | TRBV29-1 | NA | CSVLLGLGETQYF | TGCAGCGTTCTCTTGGGGTTGGGAGAGACCCAGTACTTC
TRBJ2-3 | 12 | once | TRBV5-4 | NA | CASSLRSDTQYF | TGTGCCAGCAGCTTAAGGTCAGATACGCAGTATTTT
TRBJ1-5 | 17 | NA | TRBV27 | NA | CAGSSGGQGPSNQPQHF | TGTGCCGGCAGTTCGGGAGGGCAGGGCCCTAGCAATCAGCCCCAGCATTTT
TRBJ2-5 | 13 | NA | TRBV5-6 | NA | CASSRGGGETQYF | TGTGCCAGCAGCCGGGGAGGGGGGGAGACCCAGTACTTC
TRBJ2-7 | 14 | NA | TRBV6-5 | NA | CASSAETALNEQYF | TGTGCCAGCAGCGCCGAGACAGCACTGAACGAGCAGTACTTC
TRBJ2-1 | 17 | NA | TRBV5-4 | TRBD1 | CASSRTQGWESYNEQFF | TGTGCCAGCAGCCGAACACAGGGGTGGGAATCCTACAATGAGCAGTTCTTC
TRBJ2-3 | 13 | NA | TRBV25-1 | NA | CASSEFVGVTQYF | TGTGCCAGCAGTGAATTTGTGGGGGTTACGCAGTATTTT
TRBJ1-1 | 14 | NA | TRBV9 | NA | CASSVATDNTEAFF | TGTGCCAGCAGCGTAGCGACGGATAACACTGAAGCTTTCTTT
TRBJ2-7 | 14 | NA | TRBV5-1 | TRBD2 | CASGLAGGPEEQYF | TGCGCCAGCGGCCTAGCGGGAGGGCCTGAGGAGCAGTACTTC
TRBJ2-7 | 14 | few | TRBV7-6 | TRBD1 | CASSLGDSAYEQYF | TGTGCCAGCAGCTTAGGGGACAGCGCCTACGAGCAGTACTTC
TRBJ2-1 | 16 | few | TRBV4-3 | TRBD2 | CASSQDPAGASNEQFF | TGCGCCAGCAGCCAAGACCCAGCGGGGGCCTCCAATGAGCAGTTCTTC
TRBJ2-1 | 18 | NA | TRBV15 | TRBD2 | CATSKITSGGASDNEQFF | TGTGCCACCAGCAAAATAACCAGCGGGGGGGCCTCAGACAATGAGCAGTTCTTC
TRBJ1-6 | 15 | NA | TRBV28 | NA | CASNRGVEYNSPLHF | TGTGCCAGCAACCGCGGGGTAGAGTATAATTCACCCCTCCACTTT
TRBJ1-1 | 14 | NA | TRBV6-5 | NA | CASSSRVGDTEAFF | TGTGCCAGCAGTAGCAGGGTCGGGGACACTGAAGCTTTCTTT
TRBJ1-1 | 14 | NA | TRBV6-1 | TRBD1 | CASSGGTGSTEAFF | TGTGCCAGCAGTGGGGGGACAGGGAGCACTGAAGCTTTCTTT
TRBJ2-2 | 15 | NA | TRBV2 | NA | CASKSTYANTGELFF | TGTGCCAGCAAGTCAACATACGCGAACACCGGGGAGCTGTTTTTT
TRBJ2-1 | 16 | few | TRBV9 | TRBD1 | CASSATGTGIYNEQFF | TGTGCCAGCAGCGCGACCGGGACAGGGATTTACAATGAGCAGTTCTTC
TRBJ1-5 | 15 | few | TRBV6-4 | TRBD1 | CASSHGTGGDQPQHF | TGTGCCAGCAGTCACGGGACAGGGGGCGATCAGCCCCAGCATTTT
TRBJ2-3 | 14 | NA | TRBV10-3 | NA | CAISDQTRQDTQYF | TGTGCCATCAGTGACCAGACCAGGCAGGATACGCAGTATTTT
TRBJ1-1 | 18 | NA | TRBV6-1 | TRBD1 | CASSEALRTGKSNTEAFF | TGTGCCAGCAGTGAAGCGCTTCGGACAGGGAAGTCGAACACTGAAGCTTTCTTT
TRBJ1-2 | 16 | NA | TRBV5-6 | NA | CASSLPGVGVDYGYTF | TGTGCCAGCAGCTTGCCAGGGGTGGGTGTCGACTATGGCTACACCTTC
TRBJ1-2 | 15 | few | TRBV18 | NA | CASSPNSGEGYGYTF | TGTGCCAGCTCACCAAATTCAGGGGAGGGCTATGGCTACACCTTC
TRBJ2-7 | 13 | NA | TRBV7-6 | NA | CASSVQGRNEQYF | TGTGCCAGCAGTGTCCAGGGGAGGAACGAGCAGTACTTC
TRBJ2-7 | 12 | NA | TRBV15 | NA | CATSRDTGEQYF | TGTGCCACCAGCAGAGATACGGGAGAGCAGTACTTC
TRBJ2-7 | 17 | NA | TRBV28 | TRBD1 | CASSLVRAGQGAVEQYF | TGTGCCAGCAGTTTGGTGCGAGCCGGACAGGGGGCGGTCGAGCAGTACTTC
TRBJ1-5 | 14 | NA | TRBV28 | TRBD1 | CASSSTGGEQPQHF | TGTGCCAGCAGCTCGACAGGGGGGGAACAGCCCCAGCATTTT
TRBJ1-5 | 13 | NA | TRBV19 | NA | CASSTGRGQPQHF | TGTGCCAGTAGTACAGGTCGCGGGCAGCCCCAGCATTTT
TRBJ2-5 | 19 | NA | TRBV5-6 | NA | CASSNIIGPSTPFQETQYF | TGTGCCAGCAGTAATATAATCGGGCCAAGCACCCCGTTTCAAGAGACCCAGTACTTC
TRBJ2-5 | 12 | NA | TRBV2 | NA | CASSENGETQYF | TGTGCCAGCAGTGAGAACGGAGAGACCCAGTACTTC
TRBJ2-7 | 13 | NA | TRBV15 | TRBD1 | CATSRNRGHEQYF | TGTGCCACCAGCAGGAACAGGGGTCACGAGCAGTACTTC
TRBJ2-1 | 16 | NA | TRBV27 | TRBD2 | CASSYGPGLARNEQFF | TGTGCCAGCAGTTATGGGCCTGGACTAGCTCGGAATGAGCAGTTCTTC
TRBJ2-2 | 15 | once | TRBV5-6 | NA | CASSPGHLNTGELFF | TGTGCCAGCAGTCCGGGACACTTGAACACCGGGGAGCTGTTTTTT
TRBJ2-1 | 18 | NA | TRBV27 | TRBD2 | CASSLGYRAGVMWYEQFF | TGTGCCAGCAGTTTAGGGTATCGAGCGGGAGTGATGTGGTATGAGCAGTTCTTC
TRBJ2-1 | 17 | once | TRBV4-1 | NA | CASSLGRLKGPYNEQFF | TGCGCCAGCAGCCTCGGCCGGCTAAAGGGGCCCTACAATGAGCAGTTCTTC
TRBJ2-1 | 17 | NA | TRBV7-9 | TRBD2 | CASSIVAGGPAYNEQFF | TGTGCCAGCAGCATAGTAGCGGGAGGTCCCGCCTACAATGAGCAGTTCTTC
TRBJ2-1 | 16 | NA | TRBV28 | TRBD2 | CASSSGAGGTWNEQFF | TGTGCCAGCAGTTCAGGAGCGGGAGGTACTTGGAATGAGCAGTTCTTC
TRBJ1-1 | 12 | NA | TRBV28 | NA | CASSLWVTEAFF | TGTGCCAGCAGTTTATGGGTCACTGAAGCTTTCTTT
TRBJ1-1 | 16 | NA | TRBV13 | TRBD1 | CASSARQGALNTEAFF | TGTGCCAGCAGCGCCCGACAGGGGGCCTTAAACACTGAAGCTTTCTTT
TRBJ2-7 | 15 | NA | TRBV28 | TRBD1 | CASSLYRDRAYEQYF | TGTGCCAGCAGTTTATATCGCGACAGGGCCTACGAGCAGTACTTC
TRBJ1-1 | 13 | few | TRBV5-1 | TRBD1 | CASSSGTGDVAFF | TGCGCCAGCAGCTCCGGGACAGGGGATGTAGCTTTCTTT
TRBJ2-1 | 15 | NA | TRBV27 | TRBD2 | CASTLLAGGPNEQFF | TGTGCCAGCACTTTACTAGCGGGGGGCCCTAATGAGCAGTTCTTC
TRBJ2-5 | 13 | NA | TRBV5-6 | NA | CASSLGAQETQYF | TGTGCCAGCAGCCTCGGGGCGCAAGAGACCCAGTACTTC
TRBJ1-4 | 15 | NA | TRBV30 | NA | CAWGLPGASNEKLFF | TGTGCCTGGGGGCTCCCGGGGGCCTCTAATGAAAAACTGTTTTTT
TRBJ2-1 | 16 | NA | TRBV10-3 | NA | CAIRGEGGASVNEQFF | TGTGCCATACGGGGAGAAGGCGGGGCGTCCGTAAATGAGCAGTTCTTC
TRBJ2-5 | 13 | NA | TRBV25-1 | NA | CASSEAGEETQYF | TGTGCCAGCAGTGAGGCAGGGGAAGAGACCCAGTACTTC
TRBJ2-1 | 15 | NA | TRBV2 | NA | CASSEGGASYNEQFF | TGTGCCAGCAGTGAAGGGGGGGCCTCCTACAATGAGCAGTTCTTC